This T cell receptor (beta chain) was captured in a study of Graves' ophthalmopathy and Graves' hyperthyroidism. CDR3 length equals 14 residues. Trimming removed 1 base at V and 3 bases at J, with 9 bases between. CDR1 and CDR2 from the germline V gene are PRHDT and FYEKMQ (reference sequence). For repertoire sequencing, the TCR beta CDR3 regions were amplified from RNA transcripts. RT-PCR with HTBI primers came first, then second-round multiplex PCR. TCRdb ran MiXCR on the multiplex PCR reads and lists one entry per CDR3 protein. Here the sample spans hundreds of thousands of distinct CDR3 sequences, 22% being singletons. Stable hyperthyroidism denotes an absence of ophthalmopathy throughout 18 months of follow-up. Points from the study as a whole: Built on 13 signatures, a model told ophthalmopathy apart from stable hyperthyroidism with 85% to 90% sensitivity and less than 82% specificity. Blood shared most expanded thyroid clonotypes above 0.001 frequency.

In this sample, this clonotype turned up once. The antigen is unknown. The chain links TRBV13 to TRBJ1-2, with a tentative D call TRBD1 (6 bases). Sequenced: peripheral blood. This receptor was identified in a woman under 30 with stable Graves' hyperthyroidism. Some clones in this sample may be carry-over from other donors' samples. The CDR3 reads CASSLAGTYYGYTF. CDR3 coding DNA: TGTGCCAGCAGCTTAGCGGGGACATACTATGGCTACACCTTC.